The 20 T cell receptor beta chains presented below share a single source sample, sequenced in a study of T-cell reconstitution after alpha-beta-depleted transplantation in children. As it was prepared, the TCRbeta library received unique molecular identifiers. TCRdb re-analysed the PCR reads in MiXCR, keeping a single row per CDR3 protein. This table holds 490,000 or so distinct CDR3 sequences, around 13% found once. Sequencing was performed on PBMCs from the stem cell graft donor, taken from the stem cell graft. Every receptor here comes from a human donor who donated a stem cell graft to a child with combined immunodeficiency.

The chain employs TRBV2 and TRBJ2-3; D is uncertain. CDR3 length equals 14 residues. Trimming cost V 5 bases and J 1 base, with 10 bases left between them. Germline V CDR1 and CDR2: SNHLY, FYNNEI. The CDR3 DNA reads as TGTGCCAGCAGTATAAAAAGGGGCACAGATACGCAGTATTTT. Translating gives CASSIKRGTDTQYF.

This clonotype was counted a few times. CDR3 in amino acids: CASSVGTDGTGLFF. The CDR3 DNA sequence: TGCGCCAGCAGCGTGGGCACCGACGGGACAGGGCTTTTCTTC. The chain employs TRBV5-1 and TRBJ2-1; TRBD1 aligns across 9 bases. CDR1 and CDR2 from the germline V gene are SGHRS and YFSETQ. The CDR3 is 14 residues long. V lost 4 bases and J lost 16; bases outside the gene matches: 15.

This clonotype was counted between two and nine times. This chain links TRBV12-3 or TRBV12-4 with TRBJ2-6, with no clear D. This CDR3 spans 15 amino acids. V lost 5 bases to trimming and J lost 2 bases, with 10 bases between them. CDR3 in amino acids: CASSPPGTGANVLTF. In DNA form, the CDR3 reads TGTGCCAGCAGTCCCCCCGGCACTGGGGCCAACGTCCTGACTTTC.

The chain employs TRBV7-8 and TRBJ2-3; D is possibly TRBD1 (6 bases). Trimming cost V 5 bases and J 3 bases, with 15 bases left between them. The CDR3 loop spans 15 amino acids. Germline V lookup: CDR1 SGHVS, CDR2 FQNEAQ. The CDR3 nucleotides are TGTGCCAGCAGCCGTGACACTAGGGGGACAGATACGCAGTATTTT. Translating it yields CASSRDTRGTDTQYF.

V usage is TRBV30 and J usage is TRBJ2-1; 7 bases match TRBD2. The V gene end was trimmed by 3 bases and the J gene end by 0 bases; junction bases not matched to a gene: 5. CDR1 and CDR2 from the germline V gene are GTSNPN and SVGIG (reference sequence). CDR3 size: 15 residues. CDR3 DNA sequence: TGTGCCTGGAGGTGGCGGGGGAGCTCCTACAATGAGCAGTTCTTC. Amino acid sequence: CAWRWRGSSYNEQFF.

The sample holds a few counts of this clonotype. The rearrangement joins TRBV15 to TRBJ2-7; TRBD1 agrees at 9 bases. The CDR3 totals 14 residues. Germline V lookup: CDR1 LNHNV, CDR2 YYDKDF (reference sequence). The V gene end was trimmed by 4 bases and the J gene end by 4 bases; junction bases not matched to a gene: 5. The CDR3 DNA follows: TGTGCCACCAGCATTAGGACAGGGGATTACGAGCAGTACTTC. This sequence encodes CATSIRTGDYEQYF.

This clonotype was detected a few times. The CDR3 DNA is TGCGCCAGCAGCTCCCGGGAATTACTCCAAGAGACCCAGTACTTC. Its protein product is CASSSRELLQETQYF. The chain joins TRBV5-1 to TRBJ2-5; possible D gene TRBD2, 5 bases. The CDR3 length is 15 residues. Germline V CDR1 and CDR2: SGHRS, YFSETQ. The germline V and J ends were trimmed by 3 bases and 1 base, with 13 bases remaining between them.

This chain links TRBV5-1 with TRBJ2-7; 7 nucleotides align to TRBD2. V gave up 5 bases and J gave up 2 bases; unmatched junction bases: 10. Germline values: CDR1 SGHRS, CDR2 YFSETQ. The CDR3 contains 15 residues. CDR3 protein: CASRFTSATAYEQYF. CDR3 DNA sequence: TGCGCCAGCAGATTTACTAGCGCTACCGCCTACGAGCAGTACTTC.

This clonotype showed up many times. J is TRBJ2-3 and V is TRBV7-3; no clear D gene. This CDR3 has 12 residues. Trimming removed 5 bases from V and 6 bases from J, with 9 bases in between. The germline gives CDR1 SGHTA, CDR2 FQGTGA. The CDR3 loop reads CASSQSRDTQYF. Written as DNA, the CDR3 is TGTGCCAGCAGCCAGAGCCGCGATACGCAGTATTTT.

CDR3 region: CAWSVLPARVDSPLHF. CDR3 in DNA: TGTGCCTGGAGTGTACTCCCGGCCAGGGTAGATTCACCCCTCCACTTT. The genes are TRBV30 and TRBJ1-6, with D maybe TRBD1 (5 bases). This CDR3 is built from 16 residues. V dropped 0 bases and J dropped 8 bases, with 17 bases sitting between them. Germline CDR1 and CDR2: GTSNPN and SVGIG (reference sequence).

The CDR3 sequence: CSVEGLAGGPEQFF. In nucleotides, the CDR3 is TGCAGCGTTGAGGGTCTAGCGGGAGGGCCTGAGCAGTTCTTC. J is TRBJ2-1 and V is TRBV29-1; 12 bases agree with TRBD2. V lost 3 bases, J lost 9 bases, and 6 bases stayed unmatched. The germline CDR1 and CDR2 sequences are SQVTM and ANQGSEA. The CDR3 has 14 residues.

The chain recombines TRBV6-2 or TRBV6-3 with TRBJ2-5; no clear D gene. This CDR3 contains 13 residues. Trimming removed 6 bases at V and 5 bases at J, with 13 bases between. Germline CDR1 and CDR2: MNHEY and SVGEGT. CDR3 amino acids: CASRTPAKETQYF. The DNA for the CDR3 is TGTGCCAGCAGGACACCTGCTAAGGAGACCCAGTACTTC.

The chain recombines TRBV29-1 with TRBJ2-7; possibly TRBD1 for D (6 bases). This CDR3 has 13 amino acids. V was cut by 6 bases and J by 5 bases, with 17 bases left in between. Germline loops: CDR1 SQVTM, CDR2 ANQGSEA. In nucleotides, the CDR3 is TGCAGCGTAACCGACAGGCCACTCCACGAGCAGTACTTC. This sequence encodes CSVTDRPLHEQYF.

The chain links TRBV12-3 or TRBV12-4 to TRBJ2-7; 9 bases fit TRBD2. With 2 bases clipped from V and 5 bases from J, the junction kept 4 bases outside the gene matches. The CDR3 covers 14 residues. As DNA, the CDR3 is TGTGCCAGCAGTTTATTGCTAGCGGGGAACGAGCAGTACTTC. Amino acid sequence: CASSLLLAGNEQYF.

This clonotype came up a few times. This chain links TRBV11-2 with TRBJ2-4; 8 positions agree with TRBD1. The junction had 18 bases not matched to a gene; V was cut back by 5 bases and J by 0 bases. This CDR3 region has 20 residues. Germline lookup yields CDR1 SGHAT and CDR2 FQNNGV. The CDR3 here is CASSRGAGGGHLGAKNIQYF. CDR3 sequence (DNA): TGTGCCAGCAGCCGAGGGGCAGGGGGCGGTCATTTAGGAGCCAAAAACATTCAGTACTTC.

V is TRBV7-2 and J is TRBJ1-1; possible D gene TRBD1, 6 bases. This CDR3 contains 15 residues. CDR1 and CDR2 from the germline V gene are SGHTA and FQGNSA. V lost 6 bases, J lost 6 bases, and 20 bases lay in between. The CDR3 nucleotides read TGTGCCAGCAGACTCCTCCCGGGGGGCATGGCTGAAGCTTTCTTT. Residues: CASRLLPGGMAEAFF.

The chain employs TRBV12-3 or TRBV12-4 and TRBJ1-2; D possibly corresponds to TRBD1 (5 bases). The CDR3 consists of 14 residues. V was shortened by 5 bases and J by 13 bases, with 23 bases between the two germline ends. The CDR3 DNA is TGTGCCAGCAGTCCTATCGATATCGGGCAGGGTTCCACCTTC. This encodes CASSPIDIGQGSTF.

CDR3: CASSLFDSGEETQYF. The CDR3 DNA reads as TGTGCCAGCAGCTTATTTGATAGCGGGGAAGAGACCCAGTACTTC. The chain has TRBV7-6 and TRBJ2-5, with 8 bases fitting TRBD2. The CDR3 covers 15 residues. Germline V gene data show CDR1 as SGHVS and CDR2 as FNYEAQ. V was clipped by 2 bases and J by 3 bases; unmatched bases: 5.

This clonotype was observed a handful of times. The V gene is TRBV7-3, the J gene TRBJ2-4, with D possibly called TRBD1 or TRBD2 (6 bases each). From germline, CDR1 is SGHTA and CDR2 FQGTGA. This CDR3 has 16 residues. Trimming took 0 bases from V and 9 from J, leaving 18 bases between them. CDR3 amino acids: CASSLTGGREGTIQYF. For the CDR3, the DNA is TGTGCCAGCAGCTTAACGGGGGGCAGAGAGGGGACCATTCAGTACTTC.

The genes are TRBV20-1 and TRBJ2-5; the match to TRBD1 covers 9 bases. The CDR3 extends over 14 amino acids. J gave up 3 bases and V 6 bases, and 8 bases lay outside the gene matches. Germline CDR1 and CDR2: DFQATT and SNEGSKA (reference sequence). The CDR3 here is CSARKGQGEETQYF. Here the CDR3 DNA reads TGCAGTGCGAGAAAGGGACAGGGAGAAGAGACCCAGTACTTC.